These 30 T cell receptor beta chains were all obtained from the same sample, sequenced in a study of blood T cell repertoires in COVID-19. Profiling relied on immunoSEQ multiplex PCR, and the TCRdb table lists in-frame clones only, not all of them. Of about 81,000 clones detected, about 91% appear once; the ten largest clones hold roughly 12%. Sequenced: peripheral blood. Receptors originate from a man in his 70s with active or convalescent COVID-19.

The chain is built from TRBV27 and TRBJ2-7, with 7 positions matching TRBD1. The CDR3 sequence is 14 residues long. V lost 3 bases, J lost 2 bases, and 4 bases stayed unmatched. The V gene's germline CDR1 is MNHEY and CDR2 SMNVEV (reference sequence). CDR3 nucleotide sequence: TGTGCCAGCAGTTTCCTGACAGGGACCTACGAGCAGTACTTC. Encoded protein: CASSFLTGTYEQYF.

Here the CDR3 reads CASRRASDSPLHF. The CDR3 region has the DNA TGTGCCAGCAGGAGGGCAAGTGATTCACCCCTCCACTTT. The chain couples TRBV6-5 to TRBJ1-6, with D uncertain. Trimming took off 6 bases at V and 8 bases at J, with 11 bases between the two ends. From germline, CDR1 is MNHEY and CDR2 SVGAGI. There are 13 residues in the CDR3.

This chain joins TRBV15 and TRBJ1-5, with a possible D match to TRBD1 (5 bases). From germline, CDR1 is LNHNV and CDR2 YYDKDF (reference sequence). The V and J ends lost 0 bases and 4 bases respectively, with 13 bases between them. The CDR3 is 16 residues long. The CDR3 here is CATSRDRGGANQPQHF. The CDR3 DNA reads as TGTGCCACCAGCAGAGATCGCGGGGGAGCAAATCAGCCCCAGCATTTT.

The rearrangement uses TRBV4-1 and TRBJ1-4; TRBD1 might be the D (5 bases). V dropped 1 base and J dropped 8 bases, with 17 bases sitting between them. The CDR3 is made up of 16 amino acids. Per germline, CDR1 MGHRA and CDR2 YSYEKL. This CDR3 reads CASSQGGWGVREKLFF. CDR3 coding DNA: TGCGCCAGCAGCCAAGGCGGATGGGGGGTCCGGGAAAAACTGTTTTTT.

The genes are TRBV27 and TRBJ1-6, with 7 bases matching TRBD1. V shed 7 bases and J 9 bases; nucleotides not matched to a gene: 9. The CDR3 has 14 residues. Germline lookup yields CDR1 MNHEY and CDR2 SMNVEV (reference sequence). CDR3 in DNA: TGTGCCAGCACCCCCTCACAGGGGAGTTCACCCCTCCACTTT. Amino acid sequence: CASTPSQGSSPLHF.

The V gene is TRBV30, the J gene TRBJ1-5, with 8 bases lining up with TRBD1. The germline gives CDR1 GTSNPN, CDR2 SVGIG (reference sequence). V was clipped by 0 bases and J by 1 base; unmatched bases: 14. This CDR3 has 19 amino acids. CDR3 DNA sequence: TGTGCCTGGAGTGTACCGGGCAGGGGGCCTGAGGTGAGCAATCAGCCCCAGCATTTT. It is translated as CAWSVPGRGPEVSNQPQHF.

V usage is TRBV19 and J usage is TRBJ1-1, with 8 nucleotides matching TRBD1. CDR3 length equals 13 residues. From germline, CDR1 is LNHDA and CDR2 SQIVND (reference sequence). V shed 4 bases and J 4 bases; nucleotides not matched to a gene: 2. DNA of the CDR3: TGTGCCAGTAGTACCACAGGGGGCACTGAAGCTTTCTTT. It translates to CASSTTGGTEAFF.

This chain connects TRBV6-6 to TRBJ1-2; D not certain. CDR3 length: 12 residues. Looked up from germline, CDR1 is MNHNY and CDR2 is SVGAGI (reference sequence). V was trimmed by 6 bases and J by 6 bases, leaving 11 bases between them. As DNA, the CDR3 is TGTGCCAGCAGCTTCTGGGAGGATGGCTACACCTTC. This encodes CASSFWEDGYTF.

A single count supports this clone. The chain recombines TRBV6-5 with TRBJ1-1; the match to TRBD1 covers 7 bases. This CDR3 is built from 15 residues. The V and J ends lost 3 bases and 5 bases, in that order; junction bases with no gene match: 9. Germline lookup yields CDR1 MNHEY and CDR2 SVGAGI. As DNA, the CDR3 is TGTGCCAGCAGTTATGGTGCTTCCAGGGGGACTGAAGCTTTCTTT. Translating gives CASSYGASRGTEAFF.

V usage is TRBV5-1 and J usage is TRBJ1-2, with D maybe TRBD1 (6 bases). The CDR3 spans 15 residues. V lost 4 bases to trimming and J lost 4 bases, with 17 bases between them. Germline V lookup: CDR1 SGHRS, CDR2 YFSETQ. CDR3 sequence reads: CASSQQQGGGYGYTF. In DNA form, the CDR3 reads TGCGCCAGCAGCCAACAACAGGGTGGGGGCTATGGCTACACCTTC.

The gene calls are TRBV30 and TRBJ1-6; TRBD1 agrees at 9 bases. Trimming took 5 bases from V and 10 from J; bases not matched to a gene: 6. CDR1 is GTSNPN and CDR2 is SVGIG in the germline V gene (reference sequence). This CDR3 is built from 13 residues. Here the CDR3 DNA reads TGTGCCTGGGCCGGGACAGGGACCTCACCCCTCCACTTT. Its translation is CAWAGTGTSPLHF. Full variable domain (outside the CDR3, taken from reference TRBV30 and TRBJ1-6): SQTIHQWPATLVQPVGSPLSLECTVEGTSNPNLYWYRQAAGRGLQLLFYSVGIGQISSEVPQNLSASRPQDRQFILSSKKLLLSDSGFYLCAWAGTGTSPLHFGNGTRLTVT.

CDR3 nucleotide sequence: TGTGCCAGCCGTACGGGGGGGCAACAAGAGACCCAGTACTTC. This translates into CASRTGGQQETQYF. This chain links TRBV6-5 with TRBJ2-5; TRBD2 aligns across 8 bases. This CDR3 is 14 amino acids long. CDR1 and CDR2 from the germline V gene are MNHEY and SVGAGI. V lost 8 bases to trimming and J lost 2 bases; unmatched junction nucleotides: 7.

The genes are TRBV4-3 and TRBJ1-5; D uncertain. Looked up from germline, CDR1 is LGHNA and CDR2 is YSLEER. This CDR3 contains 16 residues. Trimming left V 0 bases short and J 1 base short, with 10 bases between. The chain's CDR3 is CASSQEWRQSNQPQHF. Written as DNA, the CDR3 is TGCGCCAGCAGCCAAGAGTGGAGGCAGAGCAATCAGCCCCAGCATTTT.

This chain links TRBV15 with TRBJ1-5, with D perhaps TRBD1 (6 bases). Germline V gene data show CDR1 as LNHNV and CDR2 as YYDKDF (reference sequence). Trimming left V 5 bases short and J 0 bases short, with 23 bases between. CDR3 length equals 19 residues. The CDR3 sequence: CATSGDRVQGQGSNQPQHF. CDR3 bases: TGTGCCACCAGCGGGGACCGGGTTCAGGGGCAGGGTAGCAATCAGCCCCAGCATTTT.

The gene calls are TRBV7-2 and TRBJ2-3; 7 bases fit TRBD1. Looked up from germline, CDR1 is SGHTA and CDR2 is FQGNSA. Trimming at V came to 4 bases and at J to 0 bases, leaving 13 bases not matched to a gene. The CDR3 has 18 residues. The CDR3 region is CASSSSKKGASSTDTQYF. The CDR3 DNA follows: TGTGCCAGCAGCTCGTCCAAAAAGGGGGCCTCTAGCACAGATACGCAGTATTTT.

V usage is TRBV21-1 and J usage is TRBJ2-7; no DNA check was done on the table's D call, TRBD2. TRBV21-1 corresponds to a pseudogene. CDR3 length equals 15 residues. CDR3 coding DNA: TGTGCCAGCAGCCGAACCCCGGGGGATGAGAACGAGCAGTACTTC. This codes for CASSRTPGDENEQYF.

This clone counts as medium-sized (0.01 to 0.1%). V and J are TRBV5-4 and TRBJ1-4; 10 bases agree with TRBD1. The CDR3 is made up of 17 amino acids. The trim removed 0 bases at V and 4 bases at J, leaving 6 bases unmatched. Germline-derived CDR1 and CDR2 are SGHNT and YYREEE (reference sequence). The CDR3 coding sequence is TGTGCCAGCAGCTTGGCTGGGACAGGGGTTGGTAATGAAAAACTGTTTTTT. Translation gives CASSLAGTGVGNEKLFF.

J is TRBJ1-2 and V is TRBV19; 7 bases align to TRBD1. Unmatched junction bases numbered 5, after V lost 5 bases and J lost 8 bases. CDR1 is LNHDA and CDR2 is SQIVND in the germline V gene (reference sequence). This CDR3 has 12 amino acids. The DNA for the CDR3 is TGTGCCAGTAGTCCAGACAGGGTCGGCTACACCTTC. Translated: CASSPDRVGYTF.

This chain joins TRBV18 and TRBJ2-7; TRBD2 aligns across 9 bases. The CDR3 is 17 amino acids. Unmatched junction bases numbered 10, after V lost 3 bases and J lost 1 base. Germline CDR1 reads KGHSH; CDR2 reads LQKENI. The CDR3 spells CASSPNLAGAGSYEQYF. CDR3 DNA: TGTGCCAGCTCACCCAACTTAGCGGGGGCTGGGTCCTACGAGCAGTACTTC.

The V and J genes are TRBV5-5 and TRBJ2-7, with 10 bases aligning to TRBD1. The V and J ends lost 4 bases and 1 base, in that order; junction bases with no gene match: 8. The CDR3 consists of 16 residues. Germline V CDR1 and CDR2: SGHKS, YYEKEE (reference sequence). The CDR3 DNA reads TGTGCCAGCAGCCCGTGGACAGGGGGGATTTCCTACGAGCAGTACTTC. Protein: CASSPWTGGISYEQYF.

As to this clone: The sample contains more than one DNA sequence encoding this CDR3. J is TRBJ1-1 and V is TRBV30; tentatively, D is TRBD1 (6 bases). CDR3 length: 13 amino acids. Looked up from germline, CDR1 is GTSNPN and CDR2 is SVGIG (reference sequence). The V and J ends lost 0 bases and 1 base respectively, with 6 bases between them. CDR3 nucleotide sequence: TGTGCCTGGAGTGTAGGGGGGAACACTGAAGCTTTCTTT. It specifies CAWSVGGNTEAFF.

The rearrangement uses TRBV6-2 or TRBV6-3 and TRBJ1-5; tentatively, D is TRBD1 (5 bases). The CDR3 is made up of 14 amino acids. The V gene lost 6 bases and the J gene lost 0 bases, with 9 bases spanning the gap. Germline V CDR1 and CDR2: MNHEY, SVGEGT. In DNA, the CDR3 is TGTGCCAGCAGCCGACAGTATAGCAATCAGCCCCAGCATTTT. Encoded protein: CASSRQYSNQPQHF.

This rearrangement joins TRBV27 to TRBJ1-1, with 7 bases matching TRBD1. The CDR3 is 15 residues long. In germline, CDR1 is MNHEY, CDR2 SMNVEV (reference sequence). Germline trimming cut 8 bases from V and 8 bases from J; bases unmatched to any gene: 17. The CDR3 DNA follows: TGTGCCAGCCGTAACAGGGGAAGTGCCGGGGACGAAGCTTTCTTT. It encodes CASRNRGSAGDEAFF.

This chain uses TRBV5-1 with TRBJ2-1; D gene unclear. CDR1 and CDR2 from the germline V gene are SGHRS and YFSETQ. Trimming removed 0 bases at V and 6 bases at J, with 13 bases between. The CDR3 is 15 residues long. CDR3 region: CASSLGFVPLNEQFF. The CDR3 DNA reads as TGCGCCAGCAGCTTGGGTTTCGTCCCACTCAATGAGCAGTTCTTC.

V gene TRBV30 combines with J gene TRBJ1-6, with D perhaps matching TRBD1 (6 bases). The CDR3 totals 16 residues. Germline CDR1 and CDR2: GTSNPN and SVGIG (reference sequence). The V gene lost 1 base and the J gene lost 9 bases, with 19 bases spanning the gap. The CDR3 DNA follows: TGTGCCTGGAGTGGATGGGACATTCGACGAGGTTCACCCCTCCACTTT. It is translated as CAWSGWDIRRGSPLHF. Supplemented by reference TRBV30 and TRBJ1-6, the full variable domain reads SQTIHQWPATLVQPVGSPLSLECTVEGTSNPNLYWYRQAAGRGLQLLFYSVGIGQISSEVPQNLSASRPQDRQFILSSKKLLLSDSGFYLCAWSGWDIRRGSPLHFGNGTRLTVT.

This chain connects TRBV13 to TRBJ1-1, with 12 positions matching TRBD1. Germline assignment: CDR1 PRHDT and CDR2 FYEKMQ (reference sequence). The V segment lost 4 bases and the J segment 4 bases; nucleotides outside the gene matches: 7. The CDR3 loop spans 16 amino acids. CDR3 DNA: TGTGCCAGCAGCTCCGGGACAGGGGGCGGCGTCACTGAAGCTTTCTTT. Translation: CASSSGTGGGVTEAFF.

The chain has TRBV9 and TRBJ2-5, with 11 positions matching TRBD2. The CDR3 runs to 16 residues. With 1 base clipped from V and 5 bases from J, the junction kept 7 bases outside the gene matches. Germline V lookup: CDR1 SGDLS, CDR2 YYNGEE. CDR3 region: CASSVSLAGGRETQYF. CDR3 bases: TGTGCCAGCAGCGTATCCCTAGCGGGGGGTCGGGAGACCCAGTACTTC.

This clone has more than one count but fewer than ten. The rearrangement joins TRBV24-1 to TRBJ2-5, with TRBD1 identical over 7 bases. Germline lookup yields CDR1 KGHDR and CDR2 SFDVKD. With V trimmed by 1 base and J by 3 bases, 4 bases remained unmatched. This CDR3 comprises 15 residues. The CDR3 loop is CATSDFRDSKETQYF. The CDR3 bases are TGTGCCACCAGTGATTTTCGGGACAGTAAAGAGACCCAGTACTTC.

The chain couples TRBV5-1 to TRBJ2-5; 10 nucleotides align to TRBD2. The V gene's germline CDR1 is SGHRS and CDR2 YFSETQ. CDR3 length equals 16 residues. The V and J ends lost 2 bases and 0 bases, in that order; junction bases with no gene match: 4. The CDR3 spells CASSFFLAGDQETQYF. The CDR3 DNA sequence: TGCGCCAGCAGCTTCTTTCTAGCGGGGGACCAAGAGACCCAGTACTTC.

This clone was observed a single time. The CDR3 DNA reads TGTGCCAGCAGCGCCGGACAGCTTTATGGCTACACCTTC. Protein: CASSAGQLYGYTF. This chain connects TRBV7-9 to TRBJ1-2; tentative D call: TRBD1 (6 bases). This CDR3 comprises 13 residues. Germline V gene sequence: CDR1 SEHNR, CDR2 FQNEAQ (reference sequence). The ends were cut back, 5 bases at V and 5 bases at J, with 12 bases in the middle.